The clone carrying this TCR beta chain showed up just once. CDR3 length equals 15 residues. Trimming cost V 1 base and J 4 bases, with 13 bases left between them. Germline lookup yields CDR1 SEHNR and CDR2 FQNEAQ (reference sequence). Using immunoSEQ multiplex PCR, the repertoire was profiled, and TCRdb retains in-frame clones only, with some absent. The sample holds some 17,000 clones, around 90% seen once. Patients who had autoimmune disease history or got systemic immunosuppression were left out. The record originates from a study of OX40 agonist ivuxolimab in advanced cancers. On the study more broadly: Anti-PD-1, anti-PD-L1 or anti-CTLA-4 therapy given earlier was allowed, and over 35% had some.

The starting material was CD4+ or CD8+ T cells sorted from blood, obtained in a trial of the OX40 agonist ivuxolimab. The sequence was obtained from an adult with an advanced solid tumor such as melanoma, head and neck, liver or kidney cancer. The genes are TRBV7-9 and TRBJ1-2; D might be TRBD1 (5 bases). CDR3 residues: CASSLVGGRGYGYTF. The CDR3 nucleotides are TGTGCCAGCAGCTTAGTTGGGGGTAGGGGCTATGGCTACACCTTC.